The 19 T cell receptor beta chains below were found in one sample sequenced in a study of shared clonotypes between healthy human individuals. Method: immunoSEQ multiplex PCR; TCRdb's copy keeps in-frame clones and lacks some. The sample gives about 100,000 clones, around 68% of which show up once; roughly 22% is in the top ten. Source material: memory CD8+ T cells sorted from blood. Documented subset: CD45RO+ cells pooled with CCR7-negative TemRA cells. These receptors were collected from a woman in her thirties in good health.

The chain uses TRBV19 and TRBJ1-5; the D is unclear. Germline loops: CDR1 LNHDA, CDR2 SQIVND (reference sequence). V shed 5 bases and J shed 7 bases, with 15 bases lying between them. The CDR3 has 14 residues. The CDR3 region is CASSHRQVGQPQHF. DNA for the CDR3: TGTGCCAGTAGTCACCGACAAGTAGGACAGCCCCAGCATTTT. The variable domain in full, with the rest retrieved from reference TRBV19 and TRBJ1-5, is DGGITQSPKYLFRKEGQNVTLSCEQNLNHDAMYWYRQDPGQGLRLIYYSQIVNDFQKGDIAEGYSVSREKKESFPLTVTSAQKNPTAFYLCASSHRQVGQPQHFGDGTRLSIL.

The chain combines TRBV14 with TRBJ2-7; tentative D call: TRBD2 (5 bases). The CDR3 length is 13 residues. Germline CDR1 and CDR2: SGHDN and FVKESK. V lost 0 bases and J 5 bases, leaving 8 bases between the germline ends. CDR3 bases: TGTGCCAGCAGCCAAGACTCGGGGAACGAGCAGTACTTC. This translates into CASSQDSGNEQYF. Combining the CDR3 with reference TRBV14 and TRBJ2-7 gives the whole variable domain EAGVTQFPSHSVIEKGQTVTLRCDPISGHDNLYWYRRVMGKEIKFLLHFVKESKQDESGMPNNRFLAERTGGTYSTLKVQPAELEDSGVYFCASSQDSGNEQYFGPGTRLTVT.

Notes on this clone: With only one base between it and a far larger clone, this is likely a read error. The chain uses TRBV6-4 and TRBJ2-2; a weak D match, TRBD1 (7 bases). The V and J ends lost 0 bases and 7 bases respectively, with 12 bases between them. Germline CDR1 MRHNA, CDR2 SNTAGT. The length of the CDR3 is 15 residues. CDR3 in amino acids: CASSDSAGGCGELFF. In DNA form, the CDR3 reads TGTGCCAGCAGTGACTCGGCAGGGGGGTGCGGGGAGCTGTTTTTT.

The chain uses TRBV7-9 and TRBJ2-5; a possible D gene is TRBD1 (6 bases). The CDR3 consists of 16 residues. The germline CDR1 and CDR2 sequences are SEHNR and FQNEAQ (reference sequence). Trimming stripped 5 bases from V and 4 bases from J, with 20 bases between. The CDR3 nucleotides are TGTGCCAGCAGCCCCCCATTCCGACAGGTTCTAGAGACCCAGTACTTC. The encoded protein is CASSPPFRQVLETQYF.

This clone was picked up a small number of times. V is TRBV28 and J is TRBJ2-6, with 8 bases matching TRBD1. Germline lookup yields CDR1 MDHEN and CDR2 SYDVKM. V dropped 6 bases and J dropped 2; count of bases not matched to a gene: 6. The CDR3 totals 16 residues. In DNA, the CDR3 is TGTGCCAGCAGCCTCCCGGACAGGGCTGGGGCCAACGTCCTGACTTTC. It yields the protein CASSLPDRAGANVLTF.

J is TRBJ2-3 and V is TRBV6-4; 12 positions match TRBD2. V dropped 6 bases and J dropped 5; count of bases not matched to a gene: 6. From germline, CDR1 is MRHNA and CDR2 SNTAGT. The CDR3 spans 15 residues. CDR3: CASSQTSGRIDTQYF. The CDR3 DNA reads TGTGCCAGCAGCCAGACTAGCGGGAGAATAGATACGCAGTATTTT.

The V call is TRBV15, the J call TRBJ1-3; D is unresolved. The CDR3 is 15 amino acids. With 0 bases removed from V and 2 bases from J, the gap between germline ends came to 8 bases. In germline, CDR1 is LNHNV, CDR2 YYDKDF (reference sequence). CDR3 in amino acids: CATSREASAGNTIYF. In DNA form, the CDR3 reads TGTGCCACCAGCAGAGAGGCCTCGGCTGGAAACACCATATATTTT.

This chain joins TRBV28 and TRBJ2-1; D is unclear. Germline-derived CDR1 and CDR2 are MDHEN and SYDVKM. The germline V and J ends were trimmed by 3 bases and 7 bases, with 16 bases remaining between them. CDR3 length equals 15 residues. CDR3 nucleotide sequence: TGTGCCAGCAGTTTTTTTTCAGTGATTAAGAATGAGCAGTTCTTC. Its protein is CASSFFSVIKNEQFF.

This chain joins TRBV11-2 and TRBJ2-7; D is ambiguous. V was trimmed by 3 bases and J by 3 bases, leaving 12 bases between them. This CDR3 has 14 amino acids. Germline loops: CDR1 SGHAT, CDR2 FQNNGV. The CDR3 protein is CASSLENVNYEQYF. CDR3 sequence (DNA): TGTGCCAGCAGCTTGGAAAACGTCAACTACGAGCAGTACTTC.

This CDR3 reads CAWSTGNKNYEQYF. For the CDR3, the DNA is TGTGCCTGGAGTACCGGAAATAAGAACTACGAGCAGTACTTC. This chain uses TRBV30 with TRBJ2-7, with D unresolved. The V gene lost 2 bases and the J gene lost 3 bases, with 14 bases spanning the gap. CDR1 is GTSNPN and CDR2 is SVGIG in the germline V gene (reference sequence). The CDR3 extends over 14 amino acids.

This clone was found a few times. This chain uses TRBV29-1 with TRBJ1-2; D unclear. The germline gives CDR1 SQVTM, CDR2 ANQGSEA. The ends were cut back, 0 bases at V and 2 bases at J, with 1 base in the middle. The CDR3 has 11 residues. The CDR3 reads CSVEENYGYTF. Written as DNA, the CDR3 is TGCAGCGTTGAAGAGAACTATGGCTACACCTTC. Variable domain in full (rest from reference TRBV29-1 and TRBJ1-2): SAVISQKPSRDICQRGTSLTIQCQVDSQVTMMFWYRQQPGQSLTLIATANQGSEATYESGFVIDKFPISRPNLTFSTLTVSNMSPEDSSIYLCSVEENYGYTFGSGTRLTVV.

V gene TRBV7-9 combines with J gene TRBJ2-3; D is tentatively TRBD1 or TRBD2 (5 bases each). Germline V gene sequence: CDR1 SEHNR, CDR2 FQNEAQ (reference sequence). Deletions cut 5 bases from V and 4 bases from J, with 16 bases between. The CDR3 is 15 residues long. CDR3 sequence: CASSPRDPGADTQYF. DNA for the CDR3: TGTGCCAGCAGCCCCCGGGACCCTGGGGCAGATACGCAGTATTTT.

This clone has only one observation. The chain links TRBV5-1 to TRBJ1-2; no reliable D call. V was clipped by 0 bases and J by 4 bases, with 13 bases between them. Germline V CDR1 and CDR2: SGHRS, YFSETQ. This CDR3 contains 15 residues. DNA of the CDR3: TGCGCCAGCAGCTTGGCCTTTTATAGTCTCTATGGCTACACCTTC. This codes for CASSLAFYSLYGYTF.

The chain combines TRBV6-4 with TRBJ2-1, with TRBD2 matching 8 bases. The V gene's germline CDR1 is MRHNA and CDR2 SNTAGT. The CDR3 is 16 amino acids. Losses at the gene ends were 1 base for V and 7 bases for J; bases not matched to a gene: 9. The CDR3 DNA follows: TGTGCCAGCAGTGACTTTGCGAGCGGGGGTGGGAATGAGCAGTTCTTC. Its protein is CASSDFASGGGNEQFF.

The chain combines TRBV6-1 with TRBJ2-3, with D possibly TRBD2 on 6 matching bases. Trimming left V 10 bases short and J 1 base short, with 15 bases between. Germline V gene sequence: CDR1 MNHNS, CDR2 SASEGT. CDR3 length: 14 residues. CDR3 sequence (DNA): TGTGCCATCAATAGGGCTAGCGGCACAGATACGCAGTATTTT. It translates to CAINRASGTDTQYF.

This rearrangement joins TRBV28 to TRBJ1-1; TRBD1 is a possible D gene (5 bases). CDR1 is MDHEN, CDR2 SYDVKM, per germline. V was trimmed by 3 bases and J by 7 bases, leaving 9 bases between them. The CDR3 runs to 12 residues. This CDR3 is CASSLGGFEAFF. The DNA for the CDR3 is TGTGCCAGCAGTTTGGGGGGATTTGAAGCTTTCTTT.

The sample holds a few counts of this clone. The CDR3, as DNA: TGTGCCAGTAGTATAGCCCCCCGGGGCGAGCAGTTCTTC. Its protein is CASSIAPRGEQFF. V usage is TRBV19 and J usage is TRBJ2-1; either TRBD1 or TRBD2 may fit D (5 bases each). Trimming removed 1 base from V and 10 bases from J, with 11 bases in between. Germline-derived CDR1 and CDR2 are LNHDA and SQIVND (reference sequence). This CDR3 is built from 13 residues.

This clone was detected once. The chain links TRBV27 to TRBJ2-1, with 8 bases matching TRBD2. The V segment lost 4 bases and the J segment 5 bases; nucleotides outside the gene matches: 7. The CDR3 has 15 residues. Germline V lookup: CDR1 MNHEY, CDR2 SMNVEV (reference sequence). This CDR3 is CASSSDSGANNEQFF. For the CDR3, the DNA is TGTGCCAGCAGTTCGGATAGCGGGGCGAACAATGAGCAGTTCTTC.

V usage is TRBV11-2 and J usage is TRBJ1-2, with a tentative D call TRBD1 (6 bases). V dropped 5 bases and J dropped 1 base, with 17 bases sitting between them. This CDR3 has 16 amino acids. Germline V gene data show CDR1 as SGHAT and CDR2 as FQNNGV. The CDR3 is CASSQWTEQSNYGYTF. As DNA, the CDR3 is TGTGCCAGCAGCCAGTGGACAGAACAAAGTAACTATGGCTACACCTTC.